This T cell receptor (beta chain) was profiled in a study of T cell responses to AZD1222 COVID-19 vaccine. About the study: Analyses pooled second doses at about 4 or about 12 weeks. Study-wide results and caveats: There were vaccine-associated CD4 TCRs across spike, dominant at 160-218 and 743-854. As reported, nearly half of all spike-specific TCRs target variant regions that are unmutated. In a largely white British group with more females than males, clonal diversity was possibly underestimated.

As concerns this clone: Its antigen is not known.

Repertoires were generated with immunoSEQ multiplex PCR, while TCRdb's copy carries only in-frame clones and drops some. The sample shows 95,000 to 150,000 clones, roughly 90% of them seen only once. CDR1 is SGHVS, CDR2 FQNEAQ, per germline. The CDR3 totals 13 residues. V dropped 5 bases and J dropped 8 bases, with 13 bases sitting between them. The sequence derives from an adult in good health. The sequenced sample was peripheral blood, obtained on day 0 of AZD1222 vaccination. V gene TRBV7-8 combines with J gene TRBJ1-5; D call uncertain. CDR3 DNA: TGTGCCAGCAGCCCCGAAGAACGTAAGCCCCAGCATTTT. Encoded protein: CASSPEERKPQHF.